A selection of T cell receptor beta chains follows, all from one sample in a study of blood T cell repertoires in COVID-19. The protocol was immunoSEQ multiplex PCR, while the TCRdb copy is restricted to in-frame clones and leaves out a portion. Of approximately 120,000 clones in the sample, around 63% were seen once. The specimen sequenced was peripheral blood. The receptors here all came from a woman aged 70-85 years with acute or convalescent COVID-19. Both conserved end residues are part of each CDR3. Clone size is stated in some rows and not others, as once, few, many or a class when expanded.

CDR3aa: CASSLAGGRGETQYF
v_gene: TRBV28
abundance: few
len: 15

CDR3aa: CASSPTGGFTYEQYF
v_gene: TRBV19
abundance: NA
len: 15

CDR3aa: CASSVGLAGSEQYF
v_gene: TRBV9
abundance: NA
len: 14

CDR3aa: CASGPPNTGELFF
v_gene: TRBV28
abundance: NA
len: 13

CDR3aa: CASSQGLSPGTQYF
v_gene: TRBV4-2
abundance: NA
len: 14

CDR3aa: CASSTGNYGYTF
v_gene: TRBV5-6
abundance: few
len: 12

CDR3aa: CASSEWGSPYEQYF
v_gene: TRBV6-1
abundance: NA
len: 14

CDR3aa: CASIAGAGGAGNEKLFF
v_gene: TRBV7-9
abundance: NA
len: 17

CDR3aa: CASSSGQPNTEAFF
v_gene: TRBV7-8
abundance: NA
len: 14

CDR3aa: CASSHGTGAGYGYTF
v_gene: TRBV5-1
abundance: NA
len: 15

CDR3aa: CASSIFSGMLNEQFF
v_gene: TRBV19
abundance: NA
len: 15

CDR3aa: CASSLSVGTGSVTQYF
v_gene: TRBV7-9
abundance: once
len: 16

CDR3aa: CASNPTGNNSPLHF
v_gene: TRBV25-1
abundance: many
len: 14

CDR3aa: CAISLGLAGDAQFF
v_gene: TRBV10-3
abundance: NA
len: 14

CDR3aa: CASSPAGGRETQYF
v_gene: TRBV7-6
abundance: NA
len: 14

CDR3aa: CASSPAASGFTDTQYF
v_gene: TRBV2
abundance: NA
len: 16

CDR3aa: CASSQSTRDREFNQPQHF
v_gene: TRBV23-1
abundance: NA
len: 18

CDR3aa: CASSMSARPMNTEAFF
v_gene: TRBV19
abundance: NA
len: 16

CDR3aa: CASSQGTGRGNSPLHF
v_gene: TRBV4-3
abundance: NA
len: 16

CDR3aa: CASSLGRGSQETQYF
v_gene: TRBV7-9
abundance: NA
len: 15

CDR3aa: CASKRGWTGSGELFF
v_gene: TRBV5-8
abundance: once
len: 15

CDR3aa: CASSPEGNEQFF
v_gene: TRBV18
abundance: NA
len: 12

CDR3aa: CASSENLMTSGSTDTQYF
v_gene: TRBV2
abundance: few
len: 18

CDR3aa: CASSPRDTYEQYF
v_gene: TRBV4-1
abundance: NA
len: 13

CDR3aa: CVYSRLAGGYEQYF
v_gene: TRBV27
abundance: NA
len: 14

CDR3aa: CASSFQGAGNTIYF
v_gene: TRBV7-9
abundance: NA
len: 14

CDR3aa: CASSAAGPSYEQYF
v_gene: TRBV6-8
abundance: few
len: 14

CDR3aa: CASSAGRETQYF
v_gene: TRBV11-3
abundance: NA
len: 12

CDR3aa: CASSMGLVRGNEQFF
v_gene: TRBV19
abundance: once
len: 15

CDR3aa: CAISVRTSGSSGFYEQYF
v_gene: TRBV10-3
abundance: NA
len: 18

CDR3aa: CASSVVTVNTEAFF
v_gene: TRBV9
abundance: NA
len: 14

CDR3aa: CAIGLRQPNSYEQYF
v_gene: TRBV10-3
abundance: few
len: 15

CDR3aa: CASSDDGQGRKETQYF
v_gene: TRBV2
abundance: few
len: 16

CDR3aa: CASSKVEFRGSMANVLTF
v_gene: TRBV21-1
abundance: NA
len: 18

CDR3aa: CASSQDTPITNEQFF
v_gene: TRBV6-2/TRBV6-3
abundance: NA
len: 15

CDR3aa: CASSDYGGSTDTQYF
v_gene: TRBV6-4
abundance: NA
len: 15

CDR3aa: CASGYPGLAAEDTQYF
v_gene: TRBV6-2/TRBV6-3
abundance: NA
len: 16

CDR3aa: CATSRNRGPYEQYF
v_gene: TRBV15
abundance: NA
len: 14

CDR3aa: CASSYATTGFKFNFDEQFF
v_gene: TRBV6-2/TRBV6-3
abundance: NA
len: 19

CDR3aa: CASGLQGALIETQYF
v_gene: TRBV12-5
abundance: NA
len: 15

CDR3aa: CASSVRRGHEQFF
v_gene: TRBV2
abundance: NA
len: 13

CDR3aa: CASIQPGLNNYGYTF
v_gene: TRBV19
abundance: NA
len: 15

CDR3aa: CASSLARSTDEQYF
v_gene: TRBV5-1
abundance: NA
len: 14

CDR3aa: CASSLDRDWQYF
v_gene: TRBV7-9
abundance: NA
len: 12

CDR3aa: CASSIKEKNTEAFF
v_gene: TRBV19
abundance: many
len: 14

CDR3aa: CASSLDGLAYNEQFF
v_gene: TRBV5-4
abundance: NA
len: 15

CDR3aa: CASSLGGNTQYF
v_gene: TRBV11-2
abundance: NA
len: 12

CDR3aa: CASRRQGQSYEQYF
v_gene: TRBV19
abundance: NA
len: 14

CDR3aa: CASSQDREVAEAFF
v_gene: TRBV6-5
abundance: once
len: 14

CDR3aa: CASSPQGARETQYF
v_gene: TRBV5-1
abundance: NA
len: 14

CDR3aa: CASSLDLGGYDLKAFF
v_gene: TRBV5-8
abundance: NA
len: 16

CDR3aa: CASSPTIVIRDRGLLAGKNIQYF
v_gene: TRBV7-8
abundance: NA
len: 23

CDR3aa: CASSFTGDQETQYF
v_gene: TRBV9
abundance: NA
len: 14

CDR3aa: CASSSDPGYEQYF
v_gene: TRBV7-2
abundance: NA
len: 13

CDR3aa: CATSDSGTNSYEQYF
v_gene: TRBV24-1
abundance: NA
len: 15

CDR3aa: CASSDPRGPKNIQYF
v_gene: TRBV6-1
abundance: NA
len: 15

CDR3aa: CASSEYRGQGLNIQYF
v_gene: TRBV25-1
abundance: NA
len: 16